The next 21 T cell receptor beta chains were all read from a single sample in a study of blood T cell repertoires in COVID-19. Clones were read by immunoSEQ multiplex PCR, and TCRdb kept only the in-frame ones, dropping some. Of about 200,000 clones detected, around 80% appear once; the ten largest clones hold less than 7%. What was sequenced was peripheral blood. Source of these receptors: a woman between 70 and 85 years old with acute or convalescent COVID-19.

The chain has TRBV11-2 and TRBJ2-1, with TRBD2 as a possible D gene (6 bases). Trimming removed 6 bases from V and 4 bases from J, with 19 bases in between. From germline, CDR1 is SGHAT and CDR2 FQNNGV. The CDR3 has 16 residues. In nucleotides, the CDR3 is TGTGCCAGCAGTCGAGTTGCGGGATCCCTTTACAATGAGCAGTTCTTC. Protein sequence: CASSRVAGSLYNEQFF.

The rearrangement links TRBV18 to TRBJ1-4, with D possibly TRBD1 on 5 matching bases. V was trimmed by 3 bases and J by 4 bases, leaving 9 bases between them. Germline values: CDR1 KGHSH, CDR2 LQKENI. This CDR3 region has 14 residues. Written as DNA, the CDR3 is TGTGCCAGCTCACCCAGGGCCTTTAATGAAAAACTGTTTTTT. This encodes CASSPRAFNEKLFF. The whole variable domain, remainder taken from reference TRBV18 and TRBJ1-4, is NAGVMQNPRHLVRRRGQEARLRCSPMKGHSHVYWYRQLPEEGLKFMVYLQKENIIDESGMPKERFSAEFPKEGPSILRIQQVVRGDSAAYFCASSPRAFNEKLFFGSGTQLSVL.

The V call is TRBV19, the J call TRBJ1-2, with D perhaps TRBD1 (6 bases). CDR1 is LNHDA and CDR2 is SQIVND in the germline V gene (reference sequence). This CDR3 spans 14 amino acids. The V end lost 3 bases, the J end lost 4 bases, and 12 bases lay between the germline ends. CDR3 in DNA: TGTGCCAGTAGTATTCCAGGGGCCCCCTATGGCTACACCTTC. Its translation: CASSIPGAPYGYTF.

V and J are TRBV11-2 and TRBJ2-5; D gene ambiguous. Trimming removed 5 bases at V and 2 bases at J, with 9 bases between. The CDR3 totals 13 residues. The V gene's germline CDR1 is SGHAT and CDR2 FQNNGV. CDR3 region: CASSLNVQETQYF. The CDR3, as DNA: TGTGCCAGCAGCCTAAACGTTCAAGAGACCCAGTACTTC.

This clone was recorded only once. The V call is TRBV6-5, the J call TRBJ1-4, with 11 bases matching TRBD1. The CDR3 length is 15 residues. The germline V gene encodes CDR1 MNHEY and CDR2 SVGAGI. V lost 4 bases, J lost 8 bases, and 6 bases stayed unmatched. The CDR3 is CASSLTGTGGEKLFF. The CDR3 nucleotides read TGTGCCAGCAGTTTAACCGGGACAGGGGGAGAAAAACTGTTTTTT.

V gene TRBV18 combines with J gene TRBJ1-5, with 10 bases matching TRBD1. V gave up 5 bases and J gave up 5 bases; unmatched junction bases: 6. This CDR3 has 15 amino acids. Germline CDR1 and CDR2: KGHSH and LQKENI. CDR3 bases: TGTGCCAGCTCATCGACAGGGGGCAGGGATCAGCCCCAGCATTTT. Amino acid sequence: CASSSTGGRDQPQHF.

The chain uses TRBV7-9 and TRBJ2-1; 14 positions agree with TRBD2. Germline loops: CDR1 SEHNR, CDR2 FQNEAQ (reference sequence). J gave up 5 bases and V 3 bases, and 3 bases lay outside the gene matches. This CDR3 is 16 amino acids long. CDR3 protein: CASSFPTSGRDNEQFF. In DNA form, the CDR3 reads TGTGCCAGCAGCTTTCCGACTAGCGGGAGGGACAATGAGCAGTTCTTC.

J is TRBJ1-5 and V is TRBV6-5; no clear D. The length of the CDR3 is 13 residues. CDR1 and CDR2 from the germline V gene are MNHEY and SVGAGI. Trimming stripped 6 bases from V and 3 bases from J, with 9 bases between. The CDR3 DNA reads as TGTGCCAGCAGGGCAGGCGACAATCAGCCCCAGCATTTT. Translated, it gives CASRAGDNQPQHF.

The count of this clone is one. V and J are TRBV28 and TRBJ2-1, with 13 bases that match TRBD2. The ends lost 5 bases at V and 7 bases at J; junction bases unmatched: 11. Germline-derived CDR1 and CDR2 are MDHEN and SYDVKM. CDR3 size: 17 residues. CDR3 in amino acids: CASSPSRLAGGSNEQFF. CDR3 bases: TGTGCCAGCAGTCCCTCCCGACTAGCGGGAGGATCTAATGAGCAGTTCTTC.

The chain combines TRBV14 with TRBJ1-5, with 8 nucleotides matching TRBD1. V lost 0 bases, J lost 2 bases, and 9 bases stayed unmatched. This CDR3 spans 18 amino acids. Germline assignment: CDR1 SGHDN and CDR2 FVKESK. CDR3 in DNA: TGTGCCAGCAGCCAAGACCCCCGGGACAGGCTGGGCAATCAGCCCCAGCATTTT. This encodes CASSQDPRDRLGNQPQHF.

The chain uses TRBV9 and TRBJ2-1; 10 bases match TRBD1. Germline lookup yields CDR1 SGDLS and CDR2 YYNGEE. The CDR3 sequence is 15 residues long. V was pared by 1 base and J by 4 bases, with 2 bases of the junction left unmatched. The CDR3 reads CASSVRGQGYNEQFF. The CDR3 coding sequence is TGTGCCAGCAGCGTACGGGGACAGGGGTACAATGAGCAGTTCTTC.

The chain couples TRBV18 to TRBJ2-7, with a tentative D call TRBD2 (6 bases). Per the germline V gene, CDR1 is KGHSH and CDR2 is LQKENI. There are 15 residues in the CDR3. The V gene lost 4 bases and the J gene lost 0 bases, with 13 bases spanning the gap. The CDR3, as DNA: TGTGCCAGCTCACGGGACTCGCAAACCTCCTACGAGCAGTACTTC. Translated: CASSRDSQTSYEQYF.

The chain links TRBV27 to TRBJ2-7; 12 bases fit TRBD2. Looked up from germline, CDR1 is MNHEY and CDR2 is SMNVEV (reference sequence). The CDR3 is 16 residues long. After removal of 6 bases from V and 5 bases from J, the junction contained 11 bases not matched to a gene. In nucleotides, the CDR3 is TGTGCCAGCAGCCCGCACCTAGCGGGAGGGCTCCACGAGCAGTACTTC. It specifies CASSPHLAGGLHEQYF.

This clone has just a few counts. DNA for the CDR3: TGTGCCAGCAGTTACTTACAGGGGAGTTACACCTTC. It yields the protein CASSYLQGSYTF. The chain couples TRBV6-5 to TRBJ1-2, with 7 bases matching TRBD1. Per the germline V gene, CDR1 is MNHEY and CDR2 is SVGAGI. CDR3 size: 12 residues. The V and J ends lost 1 base and 11 bases, in that order; junction bases with no gene match: 4.

The chain couples TRBV18 to TRBJ1-1; a weak D match, TRBD1 (6 bases). Per the germline V gene, CDR1 is KGHSH and CDR2 is LQKENI. Trimming removed 6 bases at V and 1 base at J, with 9 bases between. The CDR3 is 13 amino acids. CDR3 in amino acids: CASSGTQNTEAFF. The CDR3, as DNA: TGTGCCAGCTCGGGGACACAGAACACTGAAGCTTTCTTT.

The chain is built from TRBV10-1 and TRBJ1-6, with D possibly TRBD1 on 5 matching bases. The CDR3 spans 15 residues. Germline V CDR1 and CDR2: WNHNN, SYGVQD (reference sequence). V lost 8 bases, J lost 6 bases, and 17 bases lay in between. The CDR3 region is CASRPGGYLNSPLHF. CDR3 sequence (DNA): TGCGCCAGCCGGCCGGGGGGATACCTTAATTCACCCCTCCACTTT.

This clone was counted once. The V gene is TRBV3-1 (or the pseudogene TRBV3-2), the J gene TRBJ2-3, with TRBD2 matching 8 bases. V trimming: 0 bases; J trimming: 3 bases; junction bases outside the gene matches: 11. CDR1 is LGHDT and CDR2 is YNNKEL in the germline V gene (reference sequence). This CDR3 comprises 18 residues. CDR3 nucleotide sequence: TGTGCCAGCAGCCAAGATCTTGGGGCGGGAGGAGGGACAGATACGCAGTATTTT. Encoded protein: CASSQDLGAGGGTDTQYF.

J is TRBJ2-1 and V is TRBV19, with 12 bases that match TRBD2. V trimming: 1 base; J trimming: 6 bases; junction bases outside the gene matches: 1. The CDR3 runs to 15 residues. The V gene's germline CDR1 is LNHDA and CDR2 SQIVND (reference sequence). The CDR3 nucleotides are TGTGCCAGTAGTATAGGACTAGCGGGAGCCAATGAGCAGTTCTTC. Amino acid sequence: CASSIGLAGANEQFF. Full variable domain (missing parts from reference TRBV19 and TRBJ2-1): DGGITQSPKYLFRKEGQNVTLSCEQNLNHDAMYWYRQDPGQGLRLIYYSQIVNDFQKGDIAEGYSVSREKKESFPLTVTSAQKNPTAFYLCASSIGLAGANEQFFGPGTRLTVL.

The chain links TRBV7-9 to TRBJ2-5; possibly TRBD2 for D (6 bases). Germline V lookup: CDR1 SEHNR, CDR2 FQNEAQ (reference sequence). The CDR3 is made up of 16 amino acids. The V gene lost 0 bases and the J gene lost 1 base, with 12 bases spanning the gap. CDR3 loop: CASSLAGAGIQETQYF. The CDR3 region has the DNA TGTGCCAGCAGCTTAGCTGGTGCGGGGATCCAAGAGACCCAGTACTTC.

This clone came up once. The CDR3 sequence: CASSDWSSYNEQFF. CDR3 in DNA: TGTGCCAGTAGCGACTGGAGCTCCTACAATGAGCAGTTCTTC. V is TRBV19 and J is TRBJ2-1, with D unresolved. Germline-derived CDR1 and CDR2 are LNHDA and SQIVND (reference sequence). The germline V and J ends were trimmed by 6 bases and 0 bases, with 9 bases remaining between them. There are 14 residues in the CDR3.

V and J are TRBV7-8 and TRBJ2-5; 7 bases match TRBD2. The CDR3 sequence is 13 residues long. CDR1 is SGHVS and CDR2 is FQNEAQ in the germline V gene. The V segment lost 1 base and the J segment 4 bases; nucleotides outside the gene matches: 0. The CDR3 DNA follows: TGTGCCAGCAGCTTAGGGGGGGGAGAGACCCAGTACTTC. Amino acids: CASSLGGGETQYF.